Reported below is one TCR beta chain. The data stem from a study of T cell responses to AZD1222 COVID-19 vaccine. The data were produced by immunoSEQ multiplex PCR, yet TCRdb's version contains in-frame clones alone and is incomplete. The table shows 40,000 to 55,000 clones, with roughly 90% occurring only once. Material: peripheral blood, obtained 28 days after the second AZD1222 dose. This TCR derives from an adult who received the AZD1222 COVID-19 vaccine.

The CDR3 sequence: CASSPEGSGELFF. The DNA of the CDR3 is TGCGCCAGCAGCCCCGAGGGGTCCGGGGAGCTGTTTTTT. The chain combines TRBV5-1 with TRBJ2-2; D is perhaps TRBD1 or TRBD2 (5 bases each). Trimming cost V 4 bases and J 6 bases, with 10 bases left between them. Germline assignment: CDR1 SGHRS and CDR2 YFSETQ. CDR3 length: 13 amino acids.